The clone carrying this T cell receptor beta chain was seen only a few times. Its antigen is unknown. A read error may account for a junction end that differs from germline. Genomic DNA was employed as the template in profiling TCR beta VDJ and CDR3. TCRdb fed the reads into MiXCR, producing one record per CDR3 protein. The sample lists fewer than 250,000 distinct CDR3 sequences; over 40% were seen once. This CDR3 contains 13 residues. Germline values: CDR1 ENHRY, CDR2 SYGVKD. The data originate from a study of CD8+CD57+ T cells in acquired aplastic anemia. Turning to the study itself: Sorted CD4+ and CD8+ cells yielded about 3 ug of DNA on average. Points from the study as a whole: No significant difference in CD8+ Simpson's diversity was found between patients and controls. Twenty-nine CD8+ CDR3 sequences were shared between patients and controls.

CD8+CD57+ cell expansion had been shown by flow cytometry in patients chosen for sequencing. Patients had not yet gotten any therapy when their blood was taken for sampling. This TCR derives from a human donor with aplastic anemia. Sequencing was performed on sorted CD4+, CD8+, or CD8+CD57+ T cells (not recorded which) from PBMCs. This chain joins TRBV10-3 and TRBJ1-1, with D unresolved. The CDR3 DNA follows: TGTGCCAGCAGTCACGGCGAGAACACTGAAGCTTTCTTT. The encoded protein is CASSHGENTEAFF.